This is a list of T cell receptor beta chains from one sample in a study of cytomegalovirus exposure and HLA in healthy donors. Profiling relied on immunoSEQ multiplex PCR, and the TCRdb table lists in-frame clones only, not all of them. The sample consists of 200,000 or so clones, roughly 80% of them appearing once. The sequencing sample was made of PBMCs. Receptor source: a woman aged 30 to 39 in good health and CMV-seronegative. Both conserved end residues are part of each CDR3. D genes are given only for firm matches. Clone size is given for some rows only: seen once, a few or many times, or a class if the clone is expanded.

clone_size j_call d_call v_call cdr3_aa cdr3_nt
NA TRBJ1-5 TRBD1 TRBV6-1 CASSRKTGQDQPQHF TGTGCCAGCAGCAGAAAGACAGGGCAGGATCAGCCCCAGCATTTT
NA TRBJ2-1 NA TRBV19 CASSIAFESDEQFF TGTGCCAGTAGTATAGCCTTTGAAAGCGATGAGCAGTTCTTC
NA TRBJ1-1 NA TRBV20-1 CSALTEEAFF TGCAGTGCTTTGACAGAAGAAGCTTTCTTT
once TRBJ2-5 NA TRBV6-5 CASSYRHRGKTQYF TGTGCCAGCAGTTACAGACATAGGGGGAAGACCCAGTACTTC
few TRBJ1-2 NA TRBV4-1 CASSQEGLTSGYTF TGCGCCAGCAGCCAAGAGGGGCTAACTTCAGGCTACACCTTC
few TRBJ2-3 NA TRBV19 CASSVMGRPGADTQYF TGTGCCAGTAGTGTCATGGGCCGACCGGGGGCAGATACGCAGTATTTT
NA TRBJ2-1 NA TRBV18 CASSPGGTLRINEQFF TGTGCCAGCTCACCAGGGGGGACCTTAAGGATCAATGAGCAGTTCTTC
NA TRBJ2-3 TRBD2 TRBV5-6 CASSSSSGGSTDTQYF TGTGCCAGCAGCTCTTCTAGCGGGGGATCCACAGATACGCAGTATTTT
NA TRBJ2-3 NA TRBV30 CAWSGTGTDTQYF TGTGCCTGGAGTGGTACGGGCACAGATACGCAGTATTTT
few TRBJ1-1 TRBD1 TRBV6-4 CASSDSVRQGAYQEAFF TGTGCCAGCAGTGACTCAGTTCGACAGGGGGCGTACCAAGAAGCTTTCTTT
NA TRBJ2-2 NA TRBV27 CASSPTGRGTGELFF TGTGCCAGCAGCCCCACAGGGAGGGGAACCGGGGAGCTGTTTTTT
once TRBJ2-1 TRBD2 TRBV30 CAWSFGEGNEQFF TGTGCCTGGAGTTTCGGGGAGGGAAATGAGCAGTTCTTC
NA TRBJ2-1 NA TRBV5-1 CASSPGGGSADYNEQFF TGCGCCAGCAGCCCAGGAGGCGGTAGCGCCGATTACAATGAGCAGTTCTTC
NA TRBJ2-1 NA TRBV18 CASSPLGGRGSYNEQFF TGTGCCAGCTCACCACTCGGAGGACGGGGGTCCTACAATGAGCAGTTCTTC
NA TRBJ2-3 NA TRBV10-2 CASTLPGKDTQYF TGCGCCAGTACCCTCCCGGGGAAAGATACGCAGTATTTT
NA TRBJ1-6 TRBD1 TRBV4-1 CASSPRTGRSNSPLHF TGCGCCAGCAGCCCCAGGACAGGGCGGTCGAATTCACCCCTCCACTTT
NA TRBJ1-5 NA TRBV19 CASSEDGGFSNQPQHF TGTGCCAGTAGTGAGGACGGAGGTTTTAGCAATCAGCCCCAGCATTTT
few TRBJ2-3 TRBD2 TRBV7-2 CASSLGLATDTQYF TGTGCCAGCAGCCTTGGACTAGCAACAGATACGCAGTATTTT
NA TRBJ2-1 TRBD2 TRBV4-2 CASSEKLADNEQFF TGTGCCAGCAGCGAAAAGCTAGCGGACAATGAGCAGTTCTTC
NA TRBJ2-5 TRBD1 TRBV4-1 CASSQAGTGGWETQYF TGCGCCAGCAGCCAAGCGGGGACAGGGGGCTGGGAGACCCAGTACTTC
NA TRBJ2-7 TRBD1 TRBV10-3 CATRQGVHEQYF TGTGCCACTAGACAGGGGGTCCACGAGCAGTACTTC
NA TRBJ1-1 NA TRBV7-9 CASSSKQGVGTEAFF TGTGCCAGCAGCTCCAAACAAGGGGTCGGTACTGAAGCTTTCTTT
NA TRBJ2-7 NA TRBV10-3 CAISALVRSEQYF TGTGCCATCAGTGCCCTAGTCCGGAGTGAGCAGTACTTC
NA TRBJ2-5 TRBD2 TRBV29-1 CSVDGLAGSQETQYF TGCAGCGTTGACGGACTAGCGGGGAGCCAAGAGACCCAGTACTTC
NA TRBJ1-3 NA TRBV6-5 CASSLQGSENTIYF TGTGCCAGCAGTCTACAGGGTAGTGAAAACACCATATATTTT
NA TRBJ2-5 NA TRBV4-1 CASSHSTSPGTQYF TGCGCCAGCAGCCACTCAACATCCCCGGGGACCCAGTACTTC
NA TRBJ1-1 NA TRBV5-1 CASSLVTANTEAFF TGCGCCAGCAGCTTGGTTACAGCGAACACTGAAGCTTTCTTT
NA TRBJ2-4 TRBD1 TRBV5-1 CASSLADRGLGIQYF TGCGCCAGCAGCTTGGCGGACAGGGGGCTGGGCATTCAGTACTTC
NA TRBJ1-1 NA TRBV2 CASSEVGPPGGAFF TGTGCCAGCAGTGAAGTGGGGCCCCCGGGGGGAGCTTTCTTT
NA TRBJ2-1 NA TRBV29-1 CSVQPGSYNEQFF TGCAGCGTCCAGCCGGGGTCCTACAATGAGCAGTTCTTC
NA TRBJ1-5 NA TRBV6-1 CASSDLSEQPQHF TGTGCCAGCAGTGACTTAAGTGAGCAGCCCCAGCATTTT
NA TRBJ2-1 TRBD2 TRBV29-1 CSVEGIAGGPWGNEQFF TGCAGCGTGGAGGGCATAGCGGGAGGGCCTTGGGGCAATGAGCAGTTCTTC
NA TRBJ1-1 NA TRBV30 CAWSPHGEVNTEAFF TGTGCCTGGAGCCCCCATGGGGAGGTGAACACTGAAGCTTTCTTT
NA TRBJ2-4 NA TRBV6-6 CASRNQAKNIQYF TGTGCCAGCCGAAATCAGGCCAAAAACATTCAGTACTTC
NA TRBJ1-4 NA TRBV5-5 CASKDSGNEKLFF TGTGCCAGCAAGGACAGCGGTAATGAAAAACTGTTTTTT